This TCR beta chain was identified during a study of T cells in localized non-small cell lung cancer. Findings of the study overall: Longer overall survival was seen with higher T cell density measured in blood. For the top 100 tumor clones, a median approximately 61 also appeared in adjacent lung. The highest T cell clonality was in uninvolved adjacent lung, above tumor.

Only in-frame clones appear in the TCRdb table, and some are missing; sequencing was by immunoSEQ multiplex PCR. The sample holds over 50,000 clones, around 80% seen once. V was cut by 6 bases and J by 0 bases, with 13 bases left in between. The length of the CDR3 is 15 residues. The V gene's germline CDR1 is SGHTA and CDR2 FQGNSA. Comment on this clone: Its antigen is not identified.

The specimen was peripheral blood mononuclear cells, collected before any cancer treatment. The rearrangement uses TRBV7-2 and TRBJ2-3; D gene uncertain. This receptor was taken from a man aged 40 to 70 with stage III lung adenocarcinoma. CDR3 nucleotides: TGTGCCAGCAGACCTCGACTGGAGAGCACAGATACGCAGTATTTT. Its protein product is CASRPRLESTDTQYF.